A selection of T cell receptor beta chains follows, all from one sample in a study of shared clonotypes between healthy human individuals. Only in-frame clones appear in the TCRdb table, and some are missing; sequencing was by immunoSEQ multiplex PCR. The repertoire holds under 2,500,000 clones, with under 97% as singletons. Sequencing was performed on naive CD4+ T cells sorted from blood. The receptor source for this set is a man aged 18-30 years in good health. Each CDR3 is given with its conserved first and last residue. D genes are given only for firm matches. Some rows have no size entry. The others give once, few or many, or a class for an expanded clone.

TGTGCCAGCAGCTCCCCGGGACTAGCGCTTACCGGGGAGCTGTTTTTT | CASSSPGLALTGELFF | . | TRBJ2-2 | TRBV11-2 | TRBD2
TGTGCCAGCAGCGCAGGGTATAGCAATCAGCCCCAGCATTTT | CASSAGYSNQPQHF | . | TRBJ1-5 | TRBV6-1 | .
TGTGCCAGCAGTGAACATCTCTGGGTGGGAACTGAAGCTTTCTTT | CASSEHLWVGTEAFF | . | TRBJ1-1 | TRBV6-1 | .
TGTGCCAGCAGTGAAACCCCGAAACTTAGCTCCTATAATTCACCCCTCCACTTT | CASSETPKLSSYNSPLHF | . | TRBJ1-6 | TRBV6-1 | .
TGTGCCAGCAGCGTAGAACAGGGCCTAGGTTCACCCCTCCACTTT | CASSVEQGLGSPLHF | . | TRBJ1-6 | TRBV9 | .
TGTGCCAGCAGTTCCCAATATCCGGGACGCCTCTATGGCTACACCTTC | CASSSQYPGRLYGYTF | . | TRBJ1-2 | TRBV6-5 | .
TGTGCCAGCAGCTTGGCAGGGACCCTATACAATGAGCAGTTCTTC | CASSLAGTLYNEQFF | . | TRBJ2-1 | TRBV5-4 | .
TGTGCCAGCAGTGGGACAGGGTCTCAGCCCCAGCATTTT | CASSGTGSQPQHF | . | TRBJ1-5 | TRBV2 | TRBD1
TGTGCCAGCAGAAAGGTCGGGACGGAAACCTACGAGCAGTACTTC | CASRKVGTETYEQYF | . | TRBJ2-7 | TRBV27 | .
TGTGCCATCAAGGGGGTCTCGCGGAGCTCCTACAATGAGCAGTTCTTC | CAIKGVSRSSYNEQFF | . | TRBJ2-1 | TRBV10-3 | .
TGTGCCAGCTCAGCGTACGGGAGCGTAGAGACCCAGTACTTC | CASSAYGSVETQYF | . | TRBJ2-5 | TRBV18 | .
TGTGCCAGCAGTTACTCTTGGGAAAGCAATCAGCCCCAGCATTTT | CASSYSWESNQPQHF | . | TRBJ1-5 | TRBV6-5 | .
TGTGCCATCAGTCCTGGACTAGCGGGGGCTTACAATGAGCAGTTCTTC | CAISPGLAGAYNEQFF | . | TRBJ2-1 | TRBV10-3 | TRBD2
TGTGCCAGCAGCGCCGCCGAGGGGGCCCTCTCCCGGACTGAAGCTTTCTTT | CASSAAEGALSRTEAFF | once | TRBJ1-1 | TRBV25-1 | TRBD1
TGTGCCAGCAGCTTATCAGAGGGAGCCAAAAACATTCAGTACTTC | CASSLSEGAKNIQYF | . | TRBJ2-4 | TRBV7-6 | .
TGTGCCTGGACTAGCGGGGTCCAAGAGACCCAGTACTTC | CAWTSGVQETQYF | . | TRBJ2-5 | TRBV30 | TRBD2
TGTGCCAGCACCCAGATTGCGGGAGTGATCCACGAGCAGTACTTC | CASTQIAGVIHEQYF | . | TRBJ2-7 | TRBV6-5 | TRBD2
TGCGCCAGCAGTCTGGAGGAACAGGGGGAGGAAGCTGGAAACACCATATATTTT | CASSLEEQGEEAGNTIYF | . | TRBJ1-3 | TRBV23-1 | TRBD1